Listed below are T cell receptor beta chains from one sample, sequenced in a study of blood T cell repertoires in COVID-19. Measured with immunoSEQ multiplex PCR; TCRdb has only the in-frame clones, and not every one. The sample consists of fewer than 200,000 clones, approximately 82% of them appearing once. Specimen: peripheral blood. These receptors were collected from a woman aged 40 to 50 with COVID-19, enrolled during active disease. The CDR3 runs from the conserved cysteine through the conserved F or W. Fields, in order: clone size, J gene, D gene, V gene, CDR3 DNA, CDR3 protein. A D gene is named only where the DNA matches it firmly. The size field is filled for only some rows; it gives once, few, many or a size class.

NA | TRBJ2-1 | NA | TRBV6-6 | TGTGCCAGCAGTTACGTGATAGGGGCCGGGTTCAATGAGCAGTTCTTC | CASSYVIGAGFNEQFF
NA | TRBJ2-2 | NA | TRBV7-9 | TGTGCCAGCAGCTTAGGGGAGACCACCGGGGAGCTGTTTTTT | CASSLGETTGELFF
NA | TRBJ1-4 | NA | TRBV15 | TGTGCCACCAGCAGAGGGCAGGGGAATGAAAAACTGTTTTTT | CATSRGQGNEKLFF
few | TRBJ1-2 | TRBD1 | TRBV2 | TGTGCCAGCGGGGGACAGCTAATAGATGGCTACACCTTC | CASGGQLIDGYTF
NA | TRBJ2-5 | NA | TRBV19 | TGTGCCAGTAGTGTCGTCGTCCAAGAGACCCAGTACTTC | CASSVVVQETQYF
once | TRBJ1-2 | NA | TRBV29-1 | TGCAGCGTCTCGGTTGACTATGGCTACACCTTC | CSVSVDYGYTF
NA | TRBJ2-2 | TRBD2 | TRBV6-5 | TGTGCCAGCAGCCTCGGACTAGCTGCAGCCGGGGAGCTGTTTTTT | CASSLGLAAAGELFF
many | TRBJ1-6 | NA | TRBV3-1/TRBV3-2 | TGTGCCAGCAGCCCCAGCAGGGTGAATTCACCCCTCCACTTT | CASSPSRVNSPLHF
NA | TRBJ2-7 | NA | TRBV7-9 | TGTGCCAGCAGCCACCAAGAGTGGTACGAGCAGTACTTC | CASSHQEWYEQYF
NA | TRBJ1-6 | NA | TRBV5-6 | TGTGCCAGCAGCTTGTTGACAGCCGAGGTACTCCACTTT | CASSLLTAEVLHF
NA | TRBJ2-3 | NA | TRBV7-9 | TGTGCCAGCACCTCCGTGCTAGCTTCCACAGATACGCAGTATTTT | CASTSVLASTDTQYF
NA | TRBJ2-1 | NA | TRBV19 | TGTGCCAGCTCTACAGGGCCTAACTACAATGAGCAGTTCTTC | CASSTGPNYNEQFF
NA | TRBJ1-1 | TRBD1 | TRBV19 | TGTGCCAGTAGGACACAACAGGGGGGAGGCACTGAAGCTTTCTTT | CASRTQQGGGTEAFF
NA | TRBJ2-3 | TRBD2 | TRBV11-2 | TGTGCCAGCAGCCCCTGGGGGGGGTCCACAGATACGCAGTATTTT | CASSPWGGSTDTQYF
NA | TRBJ1-2 | NA | TRBV6-1 | TGTGCCAGCAGTGAAGCCGGGGTCCCTGGCTACACCTTC | CASSEAGVPGYTF
NA | TRBJ1-4 | TRBD1 | TRBV10-3 | TGTGCCACCAGACCTGACAGGGGGCTAACTAATGAAAAACTGTTTTTT | CATRPDRGLTNEKLFF
NA | TRBJ1-4 | NA | TRBV28 | TGTGCCAGCAGTCCTAGGGGCGAAAAACTGTTTTTT | CASSPRGEKLFF
NA | TRBJ1-1 | NA | TRBV6-5 | TGTGCCAGCAGTTTCGGGGGAAGGGGCGCAAGGACTGAAGCTTTCTTT | CASSFGGRGARTEAFF
NA | TRBJ1-5 | NA | TRBV6-2/TRBV6-3 | TGTGCCAGCAGTTCGGGGACAAGCAATCAGCCCCAGCATTTT | CASSSGTSNQPQHF
once | TRBJ1-1 | TRBD1 | TRBV4-1 | TGCGCCAGCAGCCAAGGGACAGGCTCTTATGGAGCTTTCTTT | CASSQGTGSYGAFF
NA | TRBJ2-1 | TRBD2 | TRBV19 | TGTGCCAGTAGTATAGATAGCGGGAGTTCCTACAATGAGCAGTTCTTC | CASSIDSGSSYNEQFF
NA | TRBJ2-3 | NA | TRBV6-5 | TGTGCCAGTACGCTAACCCAAGTGGATACGCAGTATTTT | CASTLTQVDTQYF
NA | TRBJ2-7 | TRBD1 | TRBV10-3 | TGTGCCATCAGCAATAGGGGACAGAGCTCCTACGAGCAGTACTTC | CAISNRGQSSYEQYF
NA | TRBJ2-1 | TRBD2 | TRBV11-3 | TGTGCCAGCAGCTTAGGGACTAGTTCTGTGCTGTTCTTC | CASSLGTSSVLFF
NA | TRBJ2-2 | TRBD2 | TRBV5-6 | TGTGCCAGCAGCTTTCTAGCGGGGGTGAACACCGGGGAGCTGTTTTTT | CASSFLAGVNTGELFF
NA | TRBJ2-1 | NA | TRBV5-1 | TGCGCCAGCAGCCGGCTGGGGGGGGCGGTCTACAATGAGCAGTTCTTC | CASSRLGGAVYNEQFF
once | TRBJ2-3 | TRBD1 | TRBV2 | TGTGCCAGCATGCCGGGACAGAAATCCACAGATACGCAGTATTTT | CASMPGQKSTDTQYF
NA | TRBJ2-1 | NA | TRBV3-1/TRBV3-2 | TGTGCCAGCAGCCAAGGGGGGGGGCAGCGGTTCTTC | CASSQGGGQRFF
NA | TRBJ2-1 | NA | TRBV5-1 | TGCGCCAGCAGCCCTGTGACTACCCCCTACAATGAGCAGTTCTTC | CASSPVTTPYNEQFF
NA | TRBJ2-4 | TRBD2 | TRBV7-8 | TGTGCCAGCAGCTCCCCTAGCGGAATAGCCAAAAACATTCAGTACTTC | CASSSPSGIAKNIQYF
NA | TRBJ2-1 | NA | TRBV10-3 | TGTGCCATCAAGGCAGGGGTTAGCGGGTACAATGAGCAGTTCTTC | CAIKAGVSGYNEQFF
once | TRBJ2-3 | NA | TRBV19 | TGTGCCAGTAGTAAGACGGGAAGTAGCACAGATACGCAGTATTTT | CASSKTGSSTDTQYF
NA | TRBJ1-2 | NA | TRBV4-1 | TGCGCCAGCAGCCAAACGACAGCCAACTATGGCTACACCTTC | CASSQTTANYGYTF
NA | TRBJ1-1 | TRBD1 | TRBV5-4 | TGTGCCAGCAGCCCCCAACAGGGGGCGAACACTGAAGCTTTCTTT | CASSPQQGANTEAFF
once | TRBJ2-5 | NA | TRBV2 | TGTGCCAGCAGGGGGAGGTCAGCCGACCAAGAGACCCAGTACTTC | CASRGRSADQETQYF
many | TRBJ1-6 | NA | TRBV6-4 | TGTGCCAGCAGTGACGGGCGGGGGAATTCACCCCTCCACTTT | CASSDGRGNSPLHF
NA | TRBJ1-6 | TRBD1 | TRBV7-9 | TGTGCCAGCAGCACCGGACAGGCTAATTATAATTCACCCCTCCACTTT | CASSTGQANYNSPLHF
NA | TRBJ2-7 | TRBD2 | TRBV5-1 | TGCGCCAGCAGCTTGGAAGGTGGCGGGGGATACGAGCAGTACTTC | CASSLEGGGGYEQYF
NA | TRBJ1-1 | TRBD1 | TRBV10-3 | TGTGCCATCAGTGCGGGACAGGGAATTGGCGGCACTGAAGCTTTCTTT | CAISAGQGIGGTEAFF
NA | TRBJ1-2 | NA | TRBV3-1/TRBV3-2 | TGTGCCAGCAGCGACCGGGACTTAGGAGGCTACACCTTC | CASSDRDLGGYTF
NA | TRBJ2-1 | NA | TRBV12-3/TRBV12-4 | TGTGCCAGCAGGAACCTGAAGACAGGCGGGCAGTTCTTC | CASRNLKTGGQFF
NA | TRBJ1-5 | NA | TRBV6-6 | TGTGCCAGCACCCGGGAGGGAAGTCAGCCCCAGCATTTT | CASTREGSQPQHF
once | TRBJ2-3 | TRBD2 | TRBV19 | TGTGCCAGTAGTATTTCGACTAGCGGGGACTTAAACACAGATACGCAGTATTTT | CASSISTSGDLNTDTQYF
NA | TRBJ2-6 | TRBD1 | TRBV7-9 | TGTGCCAGCAACCGGGACAGGAACTCTGGGGCCAACGTCCTGACTTTC | CASNRDRNSGANVLTF
once | TRBJ2-1 | TRBD2 | TRBV28 | TGTGCCTCGGGACTAGCGGGAGTTGGCAATGAGCAGTTCTTC | CASGLAGVGNEQFF
many | TRBJ1-2 | NA | TRBV28 | TGTGCCAGCAGTATTACAGGGAACTATGGCTACACCTTC | CASSITGNYGYTF
NA | TRBJ2-1 | NA | TRBV11-2 | TGTGCCAGCAGATCGTCGGTGGGGGCAAGGAACAATGAGCAGTTCTTC | CASRSSVGARNNEQFF
NA | TRBJ2-2 | NA | TRBV2 | TGTGCCAGCCGGAGGGCTCTCTCCGAGCTGTTTTTT | CASRRALSELFF
NA | TRBJ1-3 | NA | TRBV5-6 | TGTGCCAGCAGCTTGGGGAGATTTACTGGAAACACCATATATTTT | CASSLGRFTGNTIYF
NA | TRBJ1-2 | NA | TRBV7-9 | TGTGCCAGCCATGGACAGAATAACTATGGCTACACCTTC | CASHGQNNYGYTF
NA | TRBJ2-1 | TRBD2 | TRBV2 | TGTGCCAGCAGGCCTGGGACTAGCGAAGGCAATGAGCAGTTCTTC | CASRPGTSEGNEQFF
NA | TRBJ2-5 | TRBD1 | TRBV10-3 | TGTGCCATCAACCGGGACAGCCAAGAGACCCAGTACTTC | CAINRDSQETQYF
few | TRBJ1-5 | NA | TRBV2 | TGTGCCAGCAGTGACGCCGGGACACAGTATCAGCCCCAGCATTTT | CASSDAGTQYQPQHF
NA | TRBJ1-5 | TRBD1 | TRBV24-1 | TGTGCCACCAGTGATTCCGGACAGGGAGGCCAGCCCCAGCATTTT | CATSDSGQGGQPQHF
NA | TRBJ1-4 | TRBD1 | TRBV5-6 | TGTGCCAGCAGCTCCCTACCGGGACAGGGAAGAGAAAAACTGTTTTTT | CASSSLPGQGREKLFF
NA | TRBJ1-2 | TRBD1 | TRBV27 | TGTGCCAGCAGTAAGGGACAGGGGGTCAGGGATGGCTACACCTTC | CASSKGQGVRDGYTF
NA | TRBJ2-1 | TRBD1 | TRBV5-4 | TGTGCCAGCAGACCCGGGACAGATGATACCTACAATGAGCAGTTCTTC | CASRPGTDDTYNEQFF
NA | TRBJ2-1 | TRBD1 | TRBV29-1 | TGCAGCGTTGATCGGTTCGACGTTCGGACAGGGATTATGCAGAAGGGGTCGTTCTTC | CSVDRFDVRTGIMQKGSFF
NA | TRBJ2-5 | TRBD2 | TRBV30 | TGTGCCTGGAGTGGCGGGGGGTTCGAGACCCAGTACTTC | CAWSGGGFETQYF
NA | TRBJ2-1 | NA | TRBV13 | TGTGCCAGCAGCTTAGGCGTCGGGAGTACTTACAATGAGCAGTTCTTC | CASSLGVGSTYNEQFF